The 11 T cell receptor beta chains presented below share a single source sample, sequenced in a study of T cell repertoires in cytomegalovirus infection. Each CDR3 protein gets one entry after TCRdb re-called the reads with MiXCR. The sample lists hundreds of thousands of distinct CDR3 sequences; 20% to 25% were seen once. The sample comprised CD8+ T cells from PBMCs. All receptors come from a human donor in good health (CMV status not recorded). Some clones in this sample may be carry-over from other donors' samples.

In this sample, this clonotype turned up many times. This rearrangement joins TRBV7-9 to TRBJ2-5, with TRBD1 identical over 10 bases. The CDR3 loop spans 15 amino acids. V trimming: 5 bases; J trimming: 3 bases; junction bases outside the gene matches: 6. Germline CDR1 reads SEHNR; CDR2 reads FQNEAQ (reference sequence). The CDR3 sequence is CASSPLDRGEETQYF. DNA for the CDR3: TGTGCCAGCAGCCCATTGGACAGGGGGGAAGAGACCCAGTACTTC.

This clonotype appeared many times. V and J are TRBV7-9 and TRBJ2-7; TRBD2 might be the D (5 bases). The CDR3 is made up of 14 amino acids. Germline CDR1 SEHNR, CDR2 FQNEAQ (reference sequence). Trimming pared 5 bases from V and 1 base from J, leaving 12 bases between. The CDR3 here is CASSPHSGSYEQYV. In DNA form, the CDR3 reads TGTGCCAGCAGCCCCCACAGCGGTTCCTACGAGCAGTACGTC.

The gene calls are TRBV7-9 and TRBJ2-3; 11 bases match TRBD2. V was pared by 7 bases and J by 4 bases, with 10 bases of the junction left unmatched. The V gene's germline CDR1 is SEHNR and CDR2 FQNEAQ (reference sequence). The CDR3 extends over 16 amino acids. Written as DNA, the CDR3 is TGTGCCAGCAACCCTAGCGGGGGGTTGAGTGCAGATACGCAGTATTTT. This sequence encodes CASNPSGGLSADTQYF.

The V call is TRBV7-2, the J call TRBJ2-6, with D perhaps matching TRBD1 (5 bases). V lost 2 bases and J 0 bases, leaving 17 bases between the germline ends. This CDR3 has 19 amino acids. CDR1 is SGHTA and CDR2 is FQGNSA in the germline V gene. The CDR3 coding sequence is TGTGCCAGCAGCTTATTAGGTGGCAGGGCCTACTCTGGGGCCAACGTCCTGACTTTC. It yields the protein CASSLLGGRAYSGANVLTF. Together with reference TRBV7-2 and TRBJ2-6, the CDR3 gives the full variable domain: GAGVSQSPSNKVTEKGKDVELRCDPISGHTALYWYRQSLGQGLEFLIYFQGNSAPDKSGLPSDRFSAERTGGSVSTLTIQRTQQEDSAVYLCASSLLGGRAYSGANVLTFGAGSRLTVL.

This clonotype occurred a few times. V is TRBV15 and J is TRBJ2-2; D uncertain. V lost 2 bases to trimming and J lost 7 bases, with 14 bases between them. Germline values: CDR1 LNHNV, CDR2 YYDKDF (reference sequence). This CDR3 region has 15 residues. Here the CDR3 reads CATSRIARADGELFF. Here the CDR3 DNA reads TGTGCCACCAGCAGAATAGCACGTGCGGACGGGGAGCTGTTTTTT. Looking up the rest from reference TRBV15 and TRBJ2-2 gives the full variable domain: DAMVIQNPRYQVTQFGKPVTLSCSQTLNHNVMYWYQQKSSQAPKLLFHYYDKDFNNEADTPDNFQSRRPNTSFCFLDIRSPGLGDTAMYLCATSRIARADGELFFGEGSRLTVL.

With regard to this clonotype: Mismatch with germline at one junction end may stem from a read error. The chain employs TRBV6-5 and TRBJ1-6, with D perhaps TRBD1 (6 bases). Germline V CDR1 and CDR2: MNHEY, SVGAGI. The CDR3 has 13 residues. CDR3 in amino acids: CAGSYRGNSPLHF. DNA of the CDR3: TGTGCCGGCAGTTATAGGGGGAACTCACCCCTCCACTTT.

This clonotype was picked up many times. V usage is TRBV7-8 and J usage is TRBJ2-5, with D tentatively TRBD2 (5 bases). In germline, CDR1 is SGHVS, CDR2 FQNEAQ. The CDR3 is 14 residues long. Trimming left V 0 bases short and J 1 base short, with 6 bases between. CDR3 in DNA: TGTGCCAGCAGCTTAGCGGAGGCCCAAGAGACCCAGTACTTC. Its protein is CASSLAEAQETQYF.

J is TRBJ1-2 and V is TRBV28; 7 bases match TRBD1. CDR1 is MDHEN and CDR2 is SYDVKM in the germline V gene. Unmatched junction bases numbered 12, after V lost 6 bases and J lost 5 bases. The CDR3 has 15 residues. CDR3: CASSSRRDRIYGYTF. Written as DNA, the CDR3 is TGTGCCAGCAGCTCTCGCCGGGACAGAATTTATGGCTACACCTTC.

The chain couples TRBV29-1 to TRBJ2-7, with D uncertain. The germline CDR1 and CDR2 sequences are SQVTM and ANQGSEA. This CDR3 is 8 amino acids long. V lost 7 bases and J lost 7, with 5 bases in between. The CDR3 DNA is TGCAGCGCACAGGAGCAGTACTTC. Translated, it gives CSAQEQYF.

This clonotype appeared many times. The chain recombines TRBV2 with TRBJ2-1; TRBD1 might be the D (5 bases). This CDR3 is 17 amino acids long. Germline values: CDR1 SNHLY, CDR2 FYNNEI. Trimming took off 10 bases at V and 5 bases at J, with 27 bases between the two ends. The CDR3 DNA sequence: TGTGCCACCGTTTCACCCGAGACCTATAAGGGGAACAATGAGCAGTTCTTC. This translates into CATVSPETYKGNNEQFF.

This clonotype occurred a few times. The chain links TRBV24-1 to TRBJ2-3, with 14 bases matching TRBD2. There are 20 residues in the CDR3. Trimming cost V 4 bases and J 0 bases; bases outside gene matches: 11. Germline CDR1 KGHDR, CDR2 SFDVKD. The CDR3 here is CATSENGLAGGATSTDTQYF. The CDR3 DNA follows: TGTGCCACCAGTGAGAACGGACTAGCGGGGGGAGCCACTAGCACAGATACGCAGTATTTT.